This TCR beta chain comes out of a study of shared clonotypes between healthy human individuals. Study-wide background: Each donor contributed plates that comprised three CD4 naive, three CD4 memory, two CD8 naive and one CD8 memory.

The data were produced by immunoSEQ multiplex PCR, yet TCRdb's version contains in-frame clones alone and is incomplete. The table has roughly 170,000 clones, around 63% seen once. CD45RA-negative memory and CD45RA+ naive subsets were split from the CD4+ cells. This clone was detected only a few times. Its antigen is not known. Regarding the study as a whole: Generally, estimated richness proved larger in naive subsets than it did in memory subsets.

Input material: memory CD4+ T cells sorted from blood. Described subset: CD45RA-negative fraction. This receptor was obtained from a young man in good health.

Written as DNA, the CDR3 is TGTGCCAGCAGCGGTGGCAGTGGGGCGGCTCAGCCCCAGCATTTT. This gives the protein CASSGGSGAAQPQHF. This rearrangement joins TRBV7-2 to TRBJ1-5; a possible D gene is TRBD1 (5 bases). CDR3 length: 15 amino acids. Germline CDR1 reads SGHTA; CDR2 reads FQGNSA. Trimming removed 5 bases at V and 6 bases at J, with 17 bases between.